This entry features one TCR beta chain sequence. Antigen: not known. The source of the sample is a study of beta chain features in type 1 diabetes. Expressed TCRB transcripts were sequenced after all isolated RNA was converted to cDNA. Sequenced by immunoSEQ multiplex PCR; TCRdb stores in-frame clones only, minus some. The sample holds approximately 600,000 clones, around 11% seen once. The CDR3 covers 14 residues. Germline assignment: CDR1 SEHNR and CDR2 FQNEAQ (reference sequence). The V gene end was trimmed by 5 bases and the J gene end by 7 bases; junction bases not matched to a gene: 8. There was one heparinised blood draw per donor, averaging roughly 100 mL. Via CD45RO/CCR7/CD25/CD127/CD95/CD27, cells of the CD4+ naive, central memory, regulatory and stem cell-like memory subsets were sorted. Study outcomes and limitations: Small HLA sub-analyses could not settle whether HLA shapes TCRB rearrangement. In every one of the four CD4+ subsets, TCRB CDR3s were moderately but significantly shorter in Type 1 diabetes patients.

The source is a man aged 30 to 39 with type 1 diabetes. This chain uses TRBV7-9 with TRBJ1-1, with 9 positions matching TRBD1. Sample: naive CD4+ T cells from blood. In DNA form, the CDR3 reads TGTGCCAGCAGCCCGACAGGGGGGGGCCTTGAAGCTTTCTTT. This encodes CASSPTGGGLEAFF.